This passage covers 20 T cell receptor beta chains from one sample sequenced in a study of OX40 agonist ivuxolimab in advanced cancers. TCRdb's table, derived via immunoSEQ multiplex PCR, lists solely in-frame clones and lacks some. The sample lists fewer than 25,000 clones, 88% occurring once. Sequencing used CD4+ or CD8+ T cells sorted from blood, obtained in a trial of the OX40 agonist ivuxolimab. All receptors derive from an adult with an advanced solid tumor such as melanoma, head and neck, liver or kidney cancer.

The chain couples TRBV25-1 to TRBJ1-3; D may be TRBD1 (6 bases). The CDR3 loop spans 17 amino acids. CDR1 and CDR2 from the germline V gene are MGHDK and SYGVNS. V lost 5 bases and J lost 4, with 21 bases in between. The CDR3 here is CASSSAGGGWRGNTIYF. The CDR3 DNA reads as TGTGCCAGCAGTTCCGCGGGTGGGGGCTGGCGCGGAAACACCATATATTTT.

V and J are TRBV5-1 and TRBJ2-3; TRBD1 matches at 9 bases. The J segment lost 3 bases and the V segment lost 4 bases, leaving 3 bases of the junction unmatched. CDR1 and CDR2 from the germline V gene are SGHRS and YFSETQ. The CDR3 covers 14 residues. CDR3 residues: CASSTGQGTDTQYF. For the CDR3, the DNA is TGCGCCAGCAGCACCGGACAGGGGACAGATACGCAGTATTTT.

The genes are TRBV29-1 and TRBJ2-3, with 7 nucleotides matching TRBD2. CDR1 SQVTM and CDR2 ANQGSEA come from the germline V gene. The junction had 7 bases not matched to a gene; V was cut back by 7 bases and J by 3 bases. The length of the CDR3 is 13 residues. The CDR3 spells CSARRGMTDTQYF. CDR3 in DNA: TGCAGCGCCCGGCGGGGGATGACAGATACGCAGTATTTT.

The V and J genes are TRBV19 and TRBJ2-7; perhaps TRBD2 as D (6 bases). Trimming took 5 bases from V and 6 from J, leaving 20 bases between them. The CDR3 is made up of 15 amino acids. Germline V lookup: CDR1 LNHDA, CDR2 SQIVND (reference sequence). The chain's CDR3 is CASSVRDSIYGEQYF. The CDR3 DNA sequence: TGTGCCAGTAGTGTCCGGGACTCTATTTATGGCGAGCAGTACTTC.

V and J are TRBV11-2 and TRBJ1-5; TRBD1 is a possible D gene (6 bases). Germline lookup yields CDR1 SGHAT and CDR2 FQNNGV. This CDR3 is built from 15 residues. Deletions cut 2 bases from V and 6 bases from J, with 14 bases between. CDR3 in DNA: TGTGCCAGCAGCTTAATGGGGGCTGAAGGTCAGCCCCAGCATTTT. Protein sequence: CASSLMGAEGQPQHF.

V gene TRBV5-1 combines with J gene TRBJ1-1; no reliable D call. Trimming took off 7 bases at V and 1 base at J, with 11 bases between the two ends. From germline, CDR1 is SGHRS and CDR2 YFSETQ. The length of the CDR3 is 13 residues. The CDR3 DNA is TGCGCCAGCGGTTCTTCGGGGAACACTGAAGCTTTCTTT. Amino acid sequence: CASGSSGNTEAFF.

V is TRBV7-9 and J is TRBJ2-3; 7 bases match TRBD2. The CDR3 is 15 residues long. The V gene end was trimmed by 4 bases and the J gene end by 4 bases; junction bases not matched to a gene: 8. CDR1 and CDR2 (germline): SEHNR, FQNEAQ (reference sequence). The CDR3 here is CASSSTLAGADTQYF. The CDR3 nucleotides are TGTGCCAGCAGCTCCACATTAGCGGGCGCAGATACGCAGTATTTT.

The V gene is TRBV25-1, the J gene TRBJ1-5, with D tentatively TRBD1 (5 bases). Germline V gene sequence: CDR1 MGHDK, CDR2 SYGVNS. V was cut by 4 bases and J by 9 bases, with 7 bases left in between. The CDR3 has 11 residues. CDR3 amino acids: CASSGGGPQHF. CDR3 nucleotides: TGTGCCAGCAGTGGGGGGGGGCCCCAGCATTTT.

In nucleotides, the CDR3 is TGCGCCAGCAGCGTGGAGAGGAACACTGAAGCTTTCTTT. Its protein is CASSVERNTEAFF. J is TRBJ1-1 and V is TRBV5-1; D unresolved. Trimming left V 4 bases short and J 1 base short, with 8 bases between. The CDR3 is 13 amino acids. The germline gives CDR1 SGHRS, CDR2 YFSETQ.

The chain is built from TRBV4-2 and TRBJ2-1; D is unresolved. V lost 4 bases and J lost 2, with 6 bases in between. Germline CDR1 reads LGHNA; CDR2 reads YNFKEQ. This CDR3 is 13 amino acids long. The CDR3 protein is CASSPDPYNEQFF. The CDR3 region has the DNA TGTGCCAGCAGCCCAGATCCCTACAATGAGCAGTTCTTC.

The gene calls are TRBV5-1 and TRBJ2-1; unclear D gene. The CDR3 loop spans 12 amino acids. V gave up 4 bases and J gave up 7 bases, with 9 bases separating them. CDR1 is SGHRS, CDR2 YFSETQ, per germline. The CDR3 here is CASSLYGNEQFF. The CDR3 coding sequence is TGCGCCAGCAGCCTCTACGGGAATGAGCAGTTCTTC.

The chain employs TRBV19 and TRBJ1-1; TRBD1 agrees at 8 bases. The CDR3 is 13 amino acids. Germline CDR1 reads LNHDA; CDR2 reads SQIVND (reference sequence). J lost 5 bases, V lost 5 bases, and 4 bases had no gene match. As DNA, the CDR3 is TGTGCCAGTAGTCCCAGGGGGCGAACTGAAGCTTTCTTT. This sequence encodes CASSPRGRTEAFF.

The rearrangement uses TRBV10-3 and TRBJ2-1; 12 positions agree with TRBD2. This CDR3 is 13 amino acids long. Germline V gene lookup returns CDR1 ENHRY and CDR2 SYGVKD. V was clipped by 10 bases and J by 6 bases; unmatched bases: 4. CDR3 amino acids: CATGLAGFNEQFF. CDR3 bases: TGTGCCACTGGACTAGCGGGATTCAATGAGCAGTTCTTC.

This CDR3 reads CASSGVRDTTEAFF. The CDR3 DNA is TGTGCCAGCAGTGGAGTCAGGGATACCACTGAAGCTTTCTTT. This chain uses TRBV6-1 with TRBJ1-1; D might be TRBD1 (5 bases). Germline CDR1 and CDR2: MNHNS and SASEGT. Between the trimmed V and J ends, which lost 4 bases and 4 bases, there was a span of 13 bases. CDR3 length: 14 amino acids.

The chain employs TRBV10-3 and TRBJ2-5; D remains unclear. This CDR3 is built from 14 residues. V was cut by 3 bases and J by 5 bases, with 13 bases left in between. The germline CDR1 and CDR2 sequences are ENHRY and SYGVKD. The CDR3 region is CAISDPRFRETQYF. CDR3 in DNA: TGTGCCATCAGTGATCCTCGCTTCAGGGAGACCCAGTACTTC.

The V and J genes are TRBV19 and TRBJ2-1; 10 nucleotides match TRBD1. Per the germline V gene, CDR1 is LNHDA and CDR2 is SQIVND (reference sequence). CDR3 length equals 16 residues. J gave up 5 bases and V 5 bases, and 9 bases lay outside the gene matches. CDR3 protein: CASSGLPGQGNNEQFF. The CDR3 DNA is TGTGCCAGTAGTGGGCTCCCGGGACAGGGGAACAATGAGCAGTTCTTC.

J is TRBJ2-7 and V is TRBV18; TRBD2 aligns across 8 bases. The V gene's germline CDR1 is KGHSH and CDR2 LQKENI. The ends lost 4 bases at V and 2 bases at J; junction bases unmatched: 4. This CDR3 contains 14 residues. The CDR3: CASSLTSVAYEQYF. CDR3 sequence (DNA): TGTGCCAGCTCACTGACTAGCGTCGCCTACGAGCAGTACTTC. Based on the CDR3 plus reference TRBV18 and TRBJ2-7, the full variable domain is NAGVMQNPRHLVRRRGQEARLRCSPMKGHSHVYWYRQLPEEGLKFMVYLQKENIIDESGMPKERFSAEFPKEGPSILRIQQVVRGDSAAYFCASSLTSVAYEQYFGPGTRLTVT.

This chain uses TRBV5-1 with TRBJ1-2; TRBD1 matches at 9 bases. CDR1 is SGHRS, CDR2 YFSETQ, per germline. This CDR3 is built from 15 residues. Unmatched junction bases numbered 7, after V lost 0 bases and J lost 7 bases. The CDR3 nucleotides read TGCGCCAGCAGCTTGGGCCCCGGGACAGGGACTGGCTACACCTTC. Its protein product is CASSLGPGTGTGYTF.

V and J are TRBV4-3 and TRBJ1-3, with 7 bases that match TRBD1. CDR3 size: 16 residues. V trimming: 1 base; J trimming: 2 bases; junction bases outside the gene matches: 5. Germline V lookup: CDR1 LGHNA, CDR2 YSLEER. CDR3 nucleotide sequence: TGCGCCAGCAGCCAAGGGCCCCAGGGGGCTGGAAACACCATATATTTT. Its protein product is CASSQGPQGAGNTIYF.

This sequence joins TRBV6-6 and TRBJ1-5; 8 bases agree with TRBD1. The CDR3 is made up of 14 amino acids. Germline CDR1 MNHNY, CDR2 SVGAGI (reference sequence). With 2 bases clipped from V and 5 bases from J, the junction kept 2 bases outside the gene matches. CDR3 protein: CASSYGQGYQPQHF. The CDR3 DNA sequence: TGTGCCAGCAGTTACGGACAGGGTTATCAGCCCCAGCATTTT.